This T cell receptor beta chain appears in the sequencing data of a study of patients and donors after allogeneic stem cell transplantation. TCRdb recomputed calls from the RT-PCR reads with MiXCR, one row per CDR3 protein. The data show about 230,000 distinct CDR3 sequences, less than 15% seen once. The CDR3 extends over 16 amino acids. Germline CDR1 reads LGHNA; CDR2 reads YSLEER. With 0 bases removed from V and 5 bases from J, the gap between germline ends came to 14 bases. This clonotype was recorded at least ten times. The TCR comes from a human donor who was either an allogeneic HSCT recipient or a stem cell or donor lymphocyte infusion donor (not recorded which). It is not recorded whose cells these are; they may come from a transplant donor. Sequencing was performed on blood, either unsorted or a sorted T cell fraction (not recorded which). V and J are TRBV4-3 and TRBJ1-5; weak D call: TRBD1 (5 bases). The CDR3 DNA follows: TGCGCCAGCAGCCAAGACGTAGGGCAGGGATATCAGCCCCAGCATTTT. Its translation: CASSQDVGQGYQPQHF.